The clone carrying this T cell receptor (beta chain) was found a few times. The antigen remains unidentified. V gave up 4 bases and J gave up 3 bases, with 18 bases separating them. CDR1 is SGDLS and CDR2 is YYNGEE in the germline V gene. The CDR3 consists of 16 residues. The sample comes from a study of cytomegalovirus exposure and HLA in healthy donors. PCR employed 60 Vbeta and 13 Jbeta primers. Assay: immunoSEQ multiplex PCR; the TCRdb copy retains only in-frame clones and omits some. The sample has 87,000 or so clones, approximately 7.7% seen once. Study observations and caveats: The productive fraction for most TCR beta V segments was about 87% or about 30% in an earlier analysis.

Sequences were obtained from PBMCs. The chain recombines TRBV9 with TRBJ2-3; perhaps TRBD1 as D (6 bases). The clonotype comes from a man aged 50-59 years in good health and CMV-seronegative. CDR3 nucleotide sequence: TGTGCCAGCAGCTTCACCCAAACAGGGATGACAGATACGCAGTATTTT. It is translated as CASSFTQTGMTDTQYF.